One sample yielded the 27 T cell receptor beta chains listed below, sequenced in a study of T cell responses to AZD1222 COVID-19 vaccine. Data came from immunoSEQ multiplex PCR; TCRdb stores just in-frame clones and leaves some out. The sample carries 100,000 to 120,000 clones, around 90% recorded once. This material consisted of peripheral blood, taken on day 0 of MenACWY control vaccination. All receptors derive from an adult in good health.

This sequence joins TRBV5-4 and TRBJ2-1; unclear D gene. The CDR3 has 15 residues. The germline V and J ends were trimmed by 2 bases and 7 bases, with 16 bases remaining between them. Germline CDR1 is SGHNT and CDR2 is YYREEE (reference sequence). CDR3 bases: TGTGCCAGCAGCTTAATGGCTAACCCGGGTAATGAGCAGTTCTTC. Amino acids: CASSLMANPGNEQFF.

J is TRBJ1-2 and V is TRBV30; D possibly corresponds to TRBD1 (6 bases). The V gene's germline CDR1 is GTSNPN and CDR2 SVGIG (reference sequence). The length of the CDR3 is 14 residues. V lost 6 bases and J 6 bases, leaving 20 bases between the germline ends. The CDR3 is CACSGTSRYDGYTF. CDR3 DNA sequence: TGTGCCTGCTCCGGGACAAGTCGCTATGATGGCTACACCTTC.

The chain carries TRBV4-3 and TRBJ1-4; perhaps TRBD1 as D (5 bases). CDR1 LGHNA and CDR2 YSLEER come from the germline V gene. The CDR3 consists of 17 residues. V lost 4 bases to trimming and J lost 0 bases, with 15 bases between them. CDR3 amino acids: CASSLDSRAPTNEKLFF. CDR3 coding DNA: TGCGCCAGCAGCCTAGACAGCCGAGCCCCAACTAATGAAAAACTGTTTTTT.

This chain links TRBV30 with TRBJ2-7; D is possibly TRBD2 (5 bases). This CDR3 has 13 amino acids. V shed 0 bases and J shed 1 base, with 7 bases lying between them. The germline V gene encodes CDR1 GTSNPN and CDR2 SVGIG (reference sequence). The CDR3 spells CAWSVRGSYEQYF. The DNA of the CDR3 is TGTGCCTGGAGTGTTCGGGGTTCCTACGAGCAGTACTTC.

The J gene is TRBJ2-5, the V gene TRBV3-1 (or the pseudogene TRBV3-2); maybe TRBD1 (6 bases). With 0 bases removed from V and 1 base from J, the gap between germline ends came to 15 bases. The germline gives CDR1 LGHDT, CDR2 YNNKEL (reference sequence). This CDR3 is built from 17 residues. Here the CDR3 DNA reads TGTGCCAGCAGCCAAGAGTTGGACAGCCATTCCCAAGAGACCCAGTACTTC. Amino acid sequence: CASSQELDSHSQETQYF.

The chain couples TRBV27 to TRBJ2-1, with TRBD2 as a possible D gene (7 bases). The length of the CDR3 is 15 residues. CDR1 and CDR2 (germline): MNHEY, SMNVEV (reference sequence). The V end was cut by 6 bases, the J end by 10 bases, with 22 bases between. CDR3: CASRPLAGALNEQFF. The CDR3 nucleotides are TGTGCCAGCAGACCACTGGCGGGGGCCCTCAACGAGCAGTTCTTC.

The chain recombines TRBV6-1 with TRBJ1-1; D may be TRBD1 (6 bases). V was clipped by 3 bases and J by 5 bases, with 13 bases between them. CDR3 length equals 14 residues. Germline CDR1 is MNHNS and CDR2 is SASEGT. The CDR3 bases are TGTGCCAGCAGTGAGATTGGGGGCCATACTGAAGCTTTCTTT. This sequence encodes CASSEIGGHTEAFF.

This clone was recorded only once. The rearrangement links TRBV10-3 to TRBJ1-6; D not resolved. V lost 0 bases and J 7 bases, leaving 13 bases between the germline ends. The length of the CDR3 is 16 residues. The germline gives CDR1 ENHRY, CDR2 SYGVKD. The CDR3 reads CAISESTGSWNSPLHF. DNA for the CDR3: TGTGCCATCAGTGAGTCGACCGGGAGTTGGAATTCACCCCTCCACTTT.

This rearrangement joins TRBV7-8 to TRBJ2-7, with D perhaps assigned TRBD1 or TRBD2 (5 bases each). V lost 5 bases, J lost 7 bases, and 15 bases lay in between. The CDR3 has 13 residues. Germline V lookup: CDR1 SGHVS, CDR2 FQNEAQ. The CDR3 loop is CASSRQGGGEQYF. The DNA of the CDR3 is TGTGCCAGCAGCAGGCAGGGTGGGGGTGAGCAGTACTTC.

This chain connects TRBV11-2 to TRBJ2-2; 8 bases match TRBD1. V shed 0 bases and J 7 bases; nucleotides not matched to a gene: 7. This CDR3 region has 16 residues. Germline V lookup: CDR1 SGHAT, CDR2 FQNNGV. The CDR3 nucleotides are TGTGCCAGCAGCTTAGAGGGCAGGGGGCGCGTCGGGGAGCTGTTTTTT. This translates into CASSLEGRGRVGELFF.

V usage is TRBV18 and J usage is TRBJ1-4, with TRBD1 as a possible D gene (5 bases). Germline V gene sequence: CDR1 KGHSH, CDR2 LQKENI. This CDR3 comprises 13 residues. V was cut by 3 bases and J by 8 bases, with 10 bases left in between. CDR3 DNA sequence: TGTGCCAGCTCACCGGCAGGGTACGAAAAACTGTTTTTT. Its translation is CASSPAGYEKLFF.

This chain connects TRBV12-5 to TRBJ1-2, with 7 bases lining up with TRBD1. Germline assignment: CDR1 LGHNT and CDR2 FRNRAP. CDR3 length: 13 residues. Germline trimming cut 5 bases from V and 4 bases from J; bases unmatched to any gene: 4. For the CDR3, the DNA is TGTGCTAGTGGTCTTACAGGGGCCTATGGCTACACCTTC. It translates to CASGLTGAYGYTF.

The genes are TRBV11-2 and TRBJ2-7; no reliable D call. From germline, CDR1 is SGHAT and CDR2 FQNNGV. The CDR3 spans 15 residues. Between the trimmed V and J ends, which lost 1 base and 0 bases, there was a span of 10 bases. CDR3: CASSLGHGISYEQYF. The CDR3 DNA reads as TGTGCCAGCAGCTTAGGACACGGAATCTCCTACGAGCAGTACTTC.

In the case of this clone: Within the sample, other DNA sequences also encode this same CDR3. The chain joins TRBV19 to TRBJ2-1, with D perhaps TRBD2 (6 bases). The CDR3 totals 16 residues. From germline, CDR1 is LNHDA and CDR2 SQIVND (reference sequence). V lost 0 bases to trimming and J lost 4 bases, with 13 bases between them. CDR3 bases: TGTGCCAGTAGTATAGACAGGGCGGGAACATACAATGAGCAGTTCTTC. The encoded protein is CASSIDRAGTYNEQFF.

The chain carries TRBV28 and TRBJ2-2, with D perhaps given as TRBD1 or TRBD2 (5 bases each). This CDR3 comprises 16 residues. V shed 6 bases and J shed 1 base, with 15 bases lying between them. Germline V lookup: CDR1 MDHEN, CDR2 SYDVKM. The CDR3: CASSGADTLNTGELFF. CDR3 coding DNA: TGTGCCAGCAGCGGGGCTGATACCTTGAACACCGGGGAGCTGTTTTTT.

V is TRBV11-2 and J is TRBJ1-2, with D uncertain. Germline assignment: CDR1 SGHAT and CDR2 FQNNGV. V was shortened by 1 base and J by 7 bases, with 10 bases between the two germline ends. The CDR3 runs 13 residues. The DNA of the CDR3 is TGTGCCAGCAGCTTAGTGGGAGCAAGTGGCTACACCTTC. Translating it yields CASSLVGASGYTF.

The V call is TRBV5-6, the J call TRBJ1-4; D is ambiguous. The CDR3 extends over 14 amino acids. The germline V and J ends were trimmed by 5 bases and 3 bases, with 11 bases remaining between them. CDR1 and CDR2 from the germline V gene are SGHDT and YYEEEE. The CDR3 DNA reads as TGTGCCAGCAGTTCCGCCGCCGCTAATGAAAAACTGTTTTTT. Translation gives CASSSAAANEKLFF.

The chain uses TRBV5-1 and TRBJ1-2; no definite D call. The CDR3 sequence is 14 residues long. Germline lookup yields CDR1 SGHRS and CDR2 YFSETQ. V lost 3 bases to trimming and J lost 5 bases, with 14 bases between them. CDR3 nucleotide sequence: TGCGCCAGCAGCTCGGAGGCCGGAGGGTATGGCTACACCTTC. Translated, it gives CASSSEAGGYGYTF.

The chain couples TRBV5-4 to TRBJ2-3; D is possibly TRBD1 or TRBD2 (5 bases each). Germline CDR1 and CDR2: SGHNT and YYREEE (reference sequence). The CDR3 extends over 14 amino acids. Trimming took off 7 bases at V and 0 bases at J, with 12 bases between the two ends. The CDR3 loop is CASRGELSTDTQYF. The CDR3 nucleotides read TGTGCCAGCCGAGGGGAACTCAGCACAGATACGCAGTATTTT.

The V call is TRBV6-4, the J call TRBJ2-3, with a tentative D call TRBD2 (6 bases). This CDR3 has 15 amino acids. Germline assignment: CDR1 MRHNA and CDR2 SNTAGT. Trimming pared 3 bases from V and 0 bases from J, leaving 10 bases between. DNA for the CDR3: TGTGCCAGCAGTGAAGACGGGGGAAGCACAGATACGCAGTATTTT. Protein product: CASSEDGGSTDTQYF.

This clone was seen only once. V is TRBV11-2 and J is TRBJ2-7; D gene uncertain. The CDR3 is 14 residues long. In germline, CDR1 is SGHAT, CDR2 FQNNGV. V lost 5 bases and J 0 bases, leaving 11 bases between the germline ends. For the CDR3, the DNA is TGTGCCAGCAGCGTGTGGGATGCCTCCTACGAGCAGTACTTC. This translates into CASSVWDASYEQYF.

The rearrangement joins TRBV4-1 to TRBJ1-1, with TRBD1 as a possible D gene (5 bases). This CDR3 has 16 residues. The germline V and J ends were trimmed by 4 bases and 4 bases, with 19 bases remaining between them. Germline V gene lookup returns CDR1 MGHRA and CDR2 YSYEKL. Here the CDR3 DNA reads TGCGCCAGCAGCCCGGGGGGAAACCGACAAGGCACTGAAGCTTTCTTT. Amino acid sequence: CASSPGGNRQGTEAFF.

This chain links TRBV7-2 with TRBJ2-3; D is perhaps TRBD1 (5 bases). Germline V gives CDR1 SGHTA, CDR2 FQGNSA. Trimming took 2 bases from V and 2 from J, leaving 17 bases between them. The CDR3 totals 17 residues. CDR3 in amino acids: CASSLTFQGTSTDTQYF. The CDR3 DNA sequence: TGTGCCAGCAGCTTAACATTCCAGGGAACATCCACAGATACGCAGTATTTT.

The CDR3 bases are TGTGCCAGTAGTCAAGGACAGGGGACGAATCAGTACTTC. It is translated as CASSQGQGTNQYF. The chain has TRBV7-2 and TRBJ2-7, with TRBD1 matching 9 bases. V dropped 9 bases and J dropped 10; count of bases not matched to a gene: 13. Germline V lookup: CDR1 SGHTA, CDR2 FQGNSA. The CDR3 extends over 13 amino acids.

The chain uses TRBV5-4 and TRBJ1-2, with 11 nucleotides matching TRBD1. V trimming: 4 bases; J trimming: 6 bases; junction bases outside the gene matches: 8. This CDR3 contains 15 residues. Per germline, CDR1 SGHNT and CDR2 YYREEE (reference sequence). CDR3 in DNA: TGTGCCAGCAGCCGACGGACAGGGGGCGAGGATGGCTACACCTTC. Residues: CASSRRTGGEDGYTF.

CDR3: CAWSVARASSYNSPLHF. Written as DNA, the CDR3 is TGTGCCTGGAGTGTAGCCAGGGCGAGCTCCTATAATTCACCCCTCCACTTT. The V gene is TRBV30, the J gene TRBJ1-6; perhaps TRBD1 as D (5 bases). Trimming removed 0 bases from V and 0 bases from J, with 12 bases in between. CDR3 size: 17 residues. Looked up from germline, CDR1 is GTSNPN and CDR2 is SVGIG (reference sequence).

About this clone: The junction and the germline gene differ at one end; a read error may be behind it. CDR3 sequence (DNA): TGTGCCAGCACCTTGACAGGCAAAGGATCACCCCTCCACTTT. This codes for CASTLTGKGSPLHF. The chain employs TRBV5-4 and TRBJ1-6; D possibly corresponds to TRBD1 (6 bases). This CDR3 is built from 14 residues. Germline V gene data show CDR1 as SGHNT and CDR2 as YYREEE (reference sequence). The full variable domain, with the rest looked up from reference TRBV5-4 and TRBJ1-6, is ETGVTQSPTHLIKTRGQQVTLRCSSQSGHNTVSWYQQALGQGPQFIFQYYREEENGRGNFPPRFSGLQFPNYSSELNVNALELDDSALYLCASTLTGKGSPLHFGNGTRLTVT.